These 31 T cell receptor beta chains share one sample of origin, sequenced in a study of OX40 agonist ivuxolimab in advanced cancers. Libraries were prepared by immunoSEQ multiplex PCR; TCRdb keeps only in-frame clonotypes and omits some of them. This table has 96,000 or so clones, roughly 80% appearing once. This specimen consisted of CD4+ or CD8+ T cells sorted from blood, obtained in a trial of the OX40 agonist ivuxolimab. These TCRs come from an adult with an advanced solid tumor such as melanoma, head and neck, liver or kidney cancer.

The chain employs TRBV5-1 and TRBJ1-2; possibly TRBD1 for D (6 bases). This CDR3 contains 14 residues. V was pared by 4 bases and J by 5 bases, with 15 bases between. Looked up from germline, CDR1 is SGHRS and CDR2 is YFSETQ. The CDR3 sequence: CASSPPGAGYGYTF. The CDR3 nucleotides read TGCGCCAGCAGCCCGCCGGGGGCGGGTTATGGCTACACCTTC. The full variable domain, its missing parts supplied by reference TRBV5-1 and TRBJ1-2, is KAGVTQTPRYLIKTRGQQVTLSCSPISGHRSVSWYQQTPGQGLQFLFEYFSETQRNKGNFPGRFSGRQFSNSRSEMNVSTLELGDSALYLCASSPPGAGYGYTFGSGTRLTVV.

The rearrangement links TRBV7-7 to TRBJ2-3; D uncertain. Germline-derived CDR1 and CDR2 are SSHAT and FNYEAQ (reference sequence). This CDR3 region has 13 residues. Trimming took off 5 bases at V and 7 bases at J, with 13 bases between the two ends. Written as DNA, the CDR3 is TGTGCCAGCAGCCCCTCGCCCGGATATACGCAGTATTTT. Translation gives CASSPSPGYTQYF.

This clone was observed a handful of times. The rearrangement uses TRBV7-9 and TRBJ2-1; 7 bases are shared with TRBD1. The length of the CDR3 is 17 residues. Germline CDR1 SEHNR, CDR2 FQNEAQ (reference sequence). The junction had 10 bases not matched to a gene; V was cut back by 4 bases and J by 1 base. CDR3 residues: CASSSLTGVRSYNEQFF. The CDR3 region has the DNA TGTGCCAGCAGCTCGCTAACAGGGGTAAGGTCCTACAATGAGCAGTTCTTC. The variable domain in full, completed from reference TRBV7-9 and TRBJ2-1, reads DTGVSQNPRHKITKRGQNVTFRCDPISEHNRLYWYRQTLGQGPEFLTYFQNEAQLEKSRLLSDRFSAERPKGSFSTLEIQRTEQGDSAMYLCASSSLTGVRSYNEQFFGPGTRLTVL.

This chain links TRBV4-1 with TRBJ1-1; D gene ambiguous. Deletions cut 1 base from V and 5 bases from J, with 8 bases between. This CDR3 comprises 13 residues. CDR1 and CDR2 from the germline V gene are MGHRA and YSYEKL. This CDR3 reads CASSQGTGTEAFF. The CDR3 coding sequence is TGCGCCAGCAGCCAAGGGACCGGGACTGAAGCTTTCTTT.

The rearrangement links TRBV5-1 to TRBJ2-3; TRBD1 matches at 8 bases. The germline CDR1 and CDR2 sequences are SGHRS and YFSETQ. The junction had 6 bases not matched to a gene; V was cut back by 3 bases and J by 6 bases. CDR3 length equals 14 residues. The CDR3 is CASSSDRVGDTQYF. CDR3 sequence (DNA): TGCGCCAGCAGCTCGGACAGGGTTGGGGATACGCAGTATTTT.

The rearrangement joins TRBV5-1 to TRBJ2-7; 9 positions agree with TRBD2. This CDR3 comprises 15 residues. CDR1 and CDR2 (germline): SGHRS, YFSETQ. Trimming took 1 base from V and 5 from J; bases not matched to a gene: 7. The CDR3 here is CASSLKSGGPHEQYF. The DNA for the CDR3 is TGCGCCAGCAGCTTGAAGAGCGGGGGGCCCCACGAGCAGTACTTC. The full variable domain, completed using reference TRBV5-1 and TRBJ2-7, is KAGVTQTPRYLIKTRGQQVTLSCSPISGHRSVSWYQQTPGQGLQFLFEYFSETQRNKGNFPGRFSGRQFSNSRSEMNVSTLELGDSALYLCASSLKSGGPHEQYFGPGTRLTVT.

The rearrangement joins TRBV11-2 to TRBJ2-1; 13 positions agree with TRBD2. This CDR3 has 19 residues. CDR1 is SGHAT and CDR2 is FQNNGV in the germline V gene. V was pared by 0 bases and J by 3 bases, with 8 bases of the junction left unmatched. CDR3 loop: CASSLDSWTSGRDYNEQFF. The CDR3 DNA is TGTGCCAGCAGCTTAGATTCATGGACTAGCGGGAGAGACTACAATGAGCAGTTCTTC.

The chain is built from TRBV29-1 and TRBJ1-3, with D tentatively TRBD1 (5 bases). Germline values: CDR1 SQVTM, CDR2 ANQGSEA. The CDR3 runs to 16 residues. Trimming took 0 bases from V and 7 from J, leaving 19 bases between them. The CDR3 nucleotides are TGCAGCGTTGAAGATCCCCAGGGCTGGGGTTCGAACACCATATATTTT. Amino acid sequence: CSVEDPQGWGSNTIYF. Complete variable domain (other parts from reference TRBV29-1 and TRBJ1-3): SAVISQKPSRDICQRGTSLTIQCQVDSQVTMMFWYRQQPGQSLTLIATANQGSEATYESGFVIDKFPISRPNLTFSTLTVSNMSPEDSSIYLCSVEDPQGWGSNTIYFGEGSWLTVV.

This chain uses TRBV7-2 with TRBJ1-4; D remains unclear. The length of the CDR3 is 14 residues. Germline V gives CDR1 SGHTA, CDR2 FQGNSA. V was clipped by 1 base and J by 4 bases, with 7 bases between them. CDR3 sequence: CASSLGGGNEKLFF. The CDR3 region has the DNA TGTGCCAGCAGCTTAGGGGGAGGTAATGAAAAACTGTTTTTT.

Here the CDR3 DNA reads TGTGCCACCCGGGGGGTGAGGGGCACTGAAGCTTTCTTT. Translated, it gives CATRGVRGTEAFF. V usage is TRBV6-5 and J usage is TRBJ1-1, with D perhaps TRBD1 (5 bases). There are 13 residues in the CDR3. Germline V lookup: CDR1 MNHEY, CDR2 SVGAGI. V was pared by 10 bases and J by 4 bases, with 16 bases between.

The chain uses TRBV6-5 and TRBJ1-1, with D maybe TRBD1 (5 bases). V was clipped by 5 bases and J by 4 bases, with 14 bases between them. Per the germline V gene, CDR1 is MNHEY and CDR2 is SVGAGI. This CDR3 is 14 amino acids long. As DNA, the CDR3 is TGTGCCAGCAGTACCGGCCAGAGGGGCACTGAAGCTTTCTTT. It translates to CASSTGQRGTEAFF.

V usage is TRBV9 and J usage is TRBJ2-7; 8 nucleotides align to TRBD2. V trimming: 0 bases; J trimming: 3 bases; junction bases outside the gene matches: 2. Germline assignment: CDR1 SGDLS and CDR2 YYNGEE. The CDR3 totals 14 residues. The DNA for the CDR3 is TGTGCCAGCAGCGTAGCAAGCGGGGGCTACGAGCAGTACTTC. As protein: CASSVASGGYEQYF.

The chain has TRBV7-9 and TRBJ2-2; D uncertain. The CDR3 is 16 residues long. The V and J ends lost 5 bases and 5 bases respectively, with 18 bases between them. Germline CDR1 is SEHNR and CDR2 is FQNEAQ (reference sequence). CDR3 residues: CASSLEAIKRTGELFF. For the CDR3, the DNA is TGTGCCAGCAGCCTAGAGGCTATCAAGAGGACCGGGGAGCTGTTTTTT.

V and J are TRBV9 and TRBJ1-1; no clear D gene. The germline V and J ends were trimmed by 0 bases and 5 bases, with 8 bases remaining between them. Germline V lookup: CDR1 SGDLS, CDR2 YYNGEE. The CDR3 runs 13 residues. CDR3 protein: CASSVGPGTEAFF. DNA of the CDR3: TGTGCCAGCAGCGTAGGGCCGGGGACTGAAGCTTTCTTT.

This clone came up a few times. This chain connects TRBV6-5 to TRBJ2-7, with D perhaps TRBD2 (5 bases). This CDR3 comprises 12 residues. The germline V gene encodes CDR1 MNHEY and CDR2 SVGAGI. The ends were cut back, 6 bases at V and 2 bases at J, with 8 bases in the middle. CDR3 residues: CASRDSAYEQYF. CDR3 bases: TGTGCCAGCAGGGACTCAGCCTACGAGCAGTACTTC.

This chain uses TRBV6-1 with TRBJ2-6; no firm D call. The CDR3 spans 13 residues. Germline loops: CDR1 MNHNS, CDR2 SASEGT. V was trimmed by 7 bases and J by 4 bases, leaving 8 bases between them. The CDR3: CASIWSGANVLTF. In DNA, the CDR3 is TGTGCCAGCATATGGTCCGGGGCCAACGTCCTGACTTTC.

The sample holds one count of this clone. The chain couples TRBV7-2 to TRBJ1-3, with TRBD1 as a possible D gene (5 bases). The CDR3 is 16 residues long. Per the germline V gene, CDR1 is SGHTA and CDR2 is FQGNSA. V gave up 0 bases and J gave up 0 bases, with 9 bases separating them. CDR3 bases: TGTGCCAGCAGCTTAGCGGGGGGGTTCTCTGGAAACACCATATATTTT. This translates into CASSLAGGFSGNTIYF.

A few counts support this clone. The J gene is TRBJ2-7, the V gene TRBV2; 9 bases agree with TRBD2. The germline V gene encodes CDR1 SNHLY and CDR2 FYNNEI. J gave up 3 bases and V 5 bases, and 5 bases lay outside the gene matches. The CDR3 totals 14 residues. CDR3 DNA sequence: TGTGCCAGCAGTTACCTAGCGGGGATCTACGAGCAGTACTTC. Residues: CASSYLAGIYEQYF.

The chain uses TRBV5-8 and TRBJ2-3; no clear D gene. CDR3 size: 14 residues. The germline V gene encodes CDR1 SGHTS and CDR2 YDEGEE. V lost 4 bases and J 2 bases, leaving 11 bases between the germline ends. The CDR3 nucleotides are TGTGCCAGCAGCCCCGGGTTCCTCACAGATACGCAGTATTTT. It is translated as CASSPGFLTDTQYF.

The V gene is TRBV6-5, the J gene TRBJ1-2; tentatively, D is TRBD1 (5 bases). Germline-derived CDR1 and CDR2 are MNHEY and SVGAGI. The CDR3 sequence is 13 residues long. With 4 bases removed from V and 3 bases from J, the gap between germline ends came to 9 bases. The CDR3 is CASSFRADYGYTF. The CDR3 DNA follows: TGTGCCAGCAGTTTCAGGGCGGACTATGGCTACACCTTC.

CDR3 DNA: TGTGCCAGCAGAGTAACCAGGTCATACTACGAGCAGTACTTC. Protein product: CASRVTRSYYEQYF. The chain joins TRBV6-5 to TRBJ2-7; D not certain. CDR1 is MNHEY, CDR2 SVGAGI, per germline. Trimming removed 6 bases at V and 3 bases at J, with 15 bases between. This CDR3 has 14 amino acids.

This clone was picked up a small number of times. J is TRBJ1-3 and V is TRBV10-1; TRBD1 matches at 7 bases. Germline CDR1 and CDR2: WNHNN and SYGVQD (reference sequence). The CDR3 loop spans 13 amino acids. CDR3 region: CGVTGVSGNTIYF. CDR3 nucleotide sequence: TGCGGCGTTACAGGGGTCTCTGGAAACACCATATATTTT.

V gene TRBV11-3 combines with J gene TRBJ2-1; D might be TRBD1 (7 bases). Trimming cost V 5 bases and J 1 base, with 9 bases left between them. Germline V CDR1 and CDR2: SGHNT, YENEEA. The CDR3 loop spans 14 amino acids. The CDR3, as DNA: TGTGCCAGCAGCCCAGGGGGGTCCTACAATGAGCAGTTCTTC. It yields the protein CASSPGGSYNEQFF.

The rearrangement joins TRBV5-1 to TRBJ1-2; 10 bases are a match to TRBD1. Germline V gene sequence: CDR1 SGHRS, CDR2 YFSETQ. The CDR3 loop spans 13 amino acids. The J segment lost 8 bases and the V segment lost 4 bases, leaving 5 bases of the junction unmatched. CDR3 in DNA: TGCGCCAGCAGCCCGGACAGGGGGTACGGCTACACCTTC. It codes for CASSPDRGYGYTF.

The gene calls are TRBV5-6 and TRBJ2-5, with 8 bases identical to TRBD2. The J call could be wrong; TRBJ2-7 is a better fit for the DNA end. CDR1 SGHDT and CDR2 YYEEEE come from the germline V gene. There are 16 residues in the CDR3. In DNA form, the CDR3 reads TGTGCCAGCAGCTTGGCCAGAGGACTAGCAGCCTACGAGCAGTACTTC. This translates into CASSLARGLAAYEQYF.

V and J are TRBV5-1 and TRBJ2-7; D remains unclear. V was cut by 0 bases and J by 0 bases, with 7 bases left in between. The CDR3 runs 14 residues. Germline-derived CDR1 and CDR2 are SGHRS and YFSETQ. The CDR3: CASSLGQTSYEQYF. The DNA for the CDR3 is TGCGCCAGCAGCTTGGGGCAGACCTCCTACGAGCAGTACTTC.

This clone was seen a handful of times. The V call is TRBV6-4, the J call TRBJ1-1; no clear D. The CDR3 contains 13 residues. Trimming removed 5 bases at V and 4 bases at J, with 11 bases between. Per the germline V gene, CDR1 is MRHNA and CDR2 is SNTAGT. For the CDR3, the DNA is TGTGCCAGCAGTCTTGACGAGGGCACTGAAGCTTTCTTT. As protein: CASSLDEGTEAFF.

This chain joins TRBV30 and TRBJ1-2, with 7 positions matching TRBD1. The CDR3 covers 13 residues. Germline V gene sequence: CDR1 GTSNPN, CDR2 SVGIG (reference sequence). With 8 bases clipped from V and 2 bases from J, the junction kept 8 bases outside the gene matches. This chain's CDR3 is CAASRQGNYGYTF. CDR3 nucleotides: TGTGCCGCCTCCAGACAGGGAAACTATGGCTACACCTTC.

The chain is built from TRBV5-6 and TRBJ2-3; 9 bases agree with TRBD2. Germline trimming cut 3 bases from V and 2 bases from J; bases unmatched to any gene: 7. The germline CDR1 and CDR2 sequences are SGHDT and YYEEEE. The CDR3 sequence is 16 residues long. CDR3 protein: CASSCEREEDTDTQYF. The CDR3 nucleotides read TGTGCCAGCAGCTGTGAGCGGGAGGAAGACACAGATACGCAGTATTTT. The complete variable domain, with remaining parts taken from reference TRBV5-6 and TRBJ2-3, reads DAGVTQSPTHLIKTRGQQVTLRCSPKSGHDTVSWYQQALGQGPQFIFQYYEEEERQRGNFPDRFSGHQFPNYSSELNVNALLLGDSALYLCASSCEREEDTDTQYFGPGTRLTVL.

The V gene is TRBV29-1, the J gene TRBJ1-1; no definite D call. The V end was cut by 4 bases, the J end by 1 base, with 10 bases between. The CDR3 loop spans 13 amino acids. CDR1 and CDR2 (germline): SQVTM, ANQGSEA. CDR3 nucleotide sequence: TGCAGCGTTGTAACCTCAGGGAACACTGAAGCTTTCTTT. This gives the protein CSVVTSGNTEAFF.

This chain uses TRBV7-9 with TRBJ2-7, with 8 nucleotides matching TRBD2. The CDR3 extends over 14 amino acids. Trimming at V came to 0 bases and at J to 3 bases, leaving 1 base not matched to a gene. Germline values: CDR1 SEHNR, CDR2 FQNEAQ (reference sequence). The CDR3 is CASSLASGSYEQYF. DNA for the CDR3: TGTGCCAGCAGCTTAGCCAGCGGGAGCTACGAGCAGTACTTC.